Sequencing of this TCR beta chain was carried out in a study of beta chain features in type 1 diabetes. This CDR3 is built from 12 residues. CDR1 is SNHLY and CDR2 is FYNNEI in the germline V gene. V dropped 6 bases and J dropped 2 bases, with 6 bases sitting between them. There are a few counts of this clone. Sequencing targeted expressed TCRB transcripts, as all isolated RNA had been reverse transcribed. Assay: immunoSEQ multiplex PCR; the TCRdb copy retains only in-frame clones and omits some. Here the sample spans 810,000 or so clones, roughly 16% being singletons. The sample taken for sequencing was naive CD4+ T cells from blood. The clonotype comes from a woman younger than 35 in good health. This sequence joins TRBV2 and TRBJ2-3; unclear D gene. DNA for the CDR3: TGTGCCAGCAGCCGCAACACAGATACGCAGTATTTT. Translating gives CASSRNTDTQYF. The whole variable domain, filled in from reference TRBV2 and TRBJ2-3, reads EPEVTQTPSHQVTQMGQEVILRCVPISNHLYFYWYRQILGQKVEFLVSFYNNEISEKSEIFDDQFSVERPDGSNFTLKIRSTKLEDSAMYFCASSRNTDTQYFGPGTRLTVL.